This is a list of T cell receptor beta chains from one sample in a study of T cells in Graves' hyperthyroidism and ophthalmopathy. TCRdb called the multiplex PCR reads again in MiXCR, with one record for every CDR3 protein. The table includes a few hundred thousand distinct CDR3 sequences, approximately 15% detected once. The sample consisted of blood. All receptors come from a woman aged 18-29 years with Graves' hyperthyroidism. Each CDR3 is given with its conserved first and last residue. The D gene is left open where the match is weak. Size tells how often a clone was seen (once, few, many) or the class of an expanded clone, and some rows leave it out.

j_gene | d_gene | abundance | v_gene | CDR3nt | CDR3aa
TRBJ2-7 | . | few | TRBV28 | TGTGCCAGGGACGCGGGCGGGTGGGCCTACGAGCGGTACTTC | CARDAGGWAYERYF
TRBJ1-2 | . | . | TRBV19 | TGTGCCAGTAGGCGTCTGGGGGGAGGGTACTATGGCTACACCTTC | CASRRLGGGYYGYTF
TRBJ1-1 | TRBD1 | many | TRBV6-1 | TGTGCCAGCAGCCGGGACAGGGGCGCTGAAGCTTTCTTT | CASSRDRGAEAFF
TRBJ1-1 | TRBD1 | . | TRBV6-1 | TGTGCCAGCAGTCCTAGTCCTTGGGACAGGAGAGAGAACACTGAAGCTTTCTTT | CASSPSPWDRRENTEAFF
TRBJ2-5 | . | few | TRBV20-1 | TGCAGTGCCCCCGGGTCGCAAGAGACCCAGTACTTC | CSAPGSQETQYF
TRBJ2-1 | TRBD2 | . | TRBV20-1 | TGCAGTGCTAGACCCGGGACTAGCGGCTACAATGAGCAGTTCTTC | CSARPGTSGYNEQFF
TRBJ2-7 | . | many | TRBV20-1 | TGCAGTGCTACGTCGGGGGCCCGCGGTGGCGAGCAGTACTTC | CSATSGARGGEQYF
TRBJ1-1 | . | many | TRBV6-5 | TGTGCCAGCAGTTACTCGGTACAGTTCTTCATGAACACTGAAGCTTTCTTT | CASSYSVQFFMNTEAFF
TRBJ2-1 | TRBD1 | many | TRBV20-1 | TGCAGTGCATACAGGGGGAATGAGCAGTTCTTC | CSAYRGNEQFF
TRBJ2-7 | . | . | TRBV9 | TGTGCCAGCGGAGGGGAGTTCTACGAGCAGTACTTC | CASGGEFYEQYF
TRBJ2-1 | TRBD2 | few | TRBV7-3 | TGTGCCAGCAGCTTAAAGTTTGGGCTAGCGGGAGTAAATGAGCAGTTCTTC | CASSLKFGLAGVNEQFF
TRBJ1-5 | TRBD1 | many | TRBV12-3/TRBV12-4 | TGTGCCAGCAGTTTAGGGACAGGAGGGGGACAGCCCCAGCATTTT | CASSLGTGGGQPQHF
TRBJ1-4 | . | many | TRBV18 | TGTGCCAGCTCACCACCAAATCTGGAAAAACTGTTTTTT | CASSPPNLEKLFF
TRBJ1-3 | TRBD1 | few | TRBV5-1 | TGCGCCAGCAGCCGAGACAGGGCTAGCAATTCTGGAAACACCATATATTTT | CASSRDRASNSGNTIYF
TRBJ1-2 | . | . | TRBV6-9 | TGTGCCAGCAGTTTCGGAGAGTCCAATGGCCACACCTTC | CASSFGESNGHTF
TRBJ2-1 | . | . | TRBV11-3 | TGTGCCAGCAGCCGTACTAGGCGTCCTGACAATGAGCAGTTCTTC | CASSRTRRPDNEQFF
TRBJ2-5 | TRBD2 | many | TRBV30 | TGTGCCTGGACTAGCGGGACACAAGAGACCCAGTACTTC | CAWTSGTQETQYF
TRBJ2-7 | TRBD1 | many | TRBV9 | TGTGCCAGCAGCCCTCGGACAGGGCCGTCCATCTCCTACGAGCAGTACTTC | CASSPRTGPSISYEQYF
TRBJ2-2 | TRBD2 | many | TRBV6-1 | TGTGCCAGCAGCCAGGGACTAGCGGAACCCGGGGAGCTGTTTTTT | CASSQGLAEPGELFF
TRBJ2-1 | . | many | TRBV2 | TGTGCCAGCAGTGGGCGGGACAGAGGGAATGAGCAGTTCTTC | CASSGRDRGNEQFF
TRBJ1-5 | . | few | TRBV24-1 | TGTGCCACCTCTGACGGGCGAAATCAGCCCCAGCATTTT | CATSDGRNQPQHF